One sample yielded the 10 T cell receptor beta chains listed below, sequenced in a study of cytomegalovirus exposure and HLA in healthy donors. The PCR made use of 60 Vbeta and 13 Jbeta primers. Here immunoSEQ multiplex PCR was the method, and the copy in TCRdb shows in-frame clones only, minus some. This table has approximately 53,000 clones, around 70% appearing once. The specimen sequenced was PBMCs. The receptor source for this set is a woman between 50 and 59 years old in good health and CMV-seronegative.

This clone was picked up a small number of times. V is TRBV7-6 and J is TRBJ2-6, with 8 bases matching TRBD1. Germline V gene sequence: CDR1 SGHVS, CDR2 FNYEAQ. The CDR3 is 17 amino acids. With V trimmed by 5 bases and J by 0 bases, 6 bases remained unmatched. CDR3 amino acids: CASSVGQGRSGANVLTF. In DNA form, the CDR3 reads TGTGCCAGCAGCGTCGGACAGGGCCGCTCTGGGGCCAACGTCCTGACTTTC.

The chain recombines TRBV11-3 with TRBJ2-3; the D gene is possibly TRBD2 (5 bases). Germline loops: CDR1 SGHNT, CDR2 YENEEA. V shed 5 bases and J shed 6 bases, with 18 bases lying between them. There are 15 residues in the CDR3. The CDR3 loop is CASSQNGIEGDTQYF. The CDR3 nucleotides are TGTGCCAGCAGCCAAAATGGGATTGAGGGCGATACGCAGTATTTT.

The V and J genes are TRBV5-1 and TRBJ2-3; tentatively, D is TRBD2 (6 bases). The CDR3 is 17 residues long. Trimming stripped 0 bases from V and 0 bases from J, with 14 bases between. Germline V gives CDR1 SGHRS, CDR2 YFSETQ. The CDR3 protein is CASSLGAVAASTDTQYF. For the CDR3, the DNA is TGCGCCAGCAGCTTGGGGGCGGTAGCGGCAAGCACAGATACGCAGTATTTT.

V usage is TRBV30 and J usage is TRBJ1-1, with D possibly matching TRBD1 (5 bases). CDR3 length equals 13 residues. CDR1 and CDR2 (germline): GTSNPN, SVGIG (reference sequence). V shed 4 bases and J shed 2 bases, with 11 bases lying between them. The CDR3 sequence is CAWNGGRNTEAFF. In DNA form, the CDR3 reads TGTGCCTGGAACGGGGGAAGAAACACTGAAGCTTTCTTT.

This chain connects TRBV11-2 to TRBJ2-7, with 12 bases that match TRBD2. Trimming took 4 bases from V and 4 from J; bases not matched to a gene: 5. The CDR3 is 15 residues long. The V gene's germline CDR1 is SGHAT and CDR2 FQNNGV. The CDR3 here is CASSSPTSGGYEQYF. The CDR3 DNA reads as TGTGCCAGCAGCTCCCCGACTAGCGGGGGATACGAGCAGTACTTC.

This chain uses TRBV27 with TRBJ2-3, with D tentatively TRBD2 (6 bases). CDR1 and CDR2 (germline): MNHEY, SMNVEV (reference sequence). Trimming took off 3 bases at V and 5 bases at J, with 12 bases between the two ends. This CDR3 contains 14 residues. This chain's CDR3 is CASSFKRAEDTQYF. The CDR3 nucleotides read TGTGCCAGCAGTTTCAAGCGGGCAGAAGATACGCAGTATTTT.

The chain combines TRBV4-2 with TRBJ1-4; D is unclear. CDR3 size: 16 residues. The V end was cut by 0 bases, the J end by 5 bases, with 13 bases between. CDR1 is LGHNA and CDR2 is YNFKEQ in the germline V gene. CDR3 sequence reads: CASSQDEESRNEKLFF. The DNA for the CDR3 is TGTGCCAGCAGCCAAGATGAAGAGAGCCGGAATGAAAAACTGTTTTTT.

The table lists this clone with a few counts. This chain joins TRBV5-4 and TRBJ2-2; a weak D match, TRBD1 (6 bases). Germline V lookup: CDR1 SGHNT, CDR2 YYREEE (reference sequence). This CDR3 has 15 residues. V was clipped by 2 bases and J by 2 bases, with 10 bases between them. CDR3: CASSLPTGNTGELFF. CDR3 coding DNA: TGTGCCAGCAGCTTACCGACAGGAAACACCGGGGAGCTGTTTTTT.

The rearrangement uses TRBV29-1 and TRBJ1-2, with a weak D call TRBD1 (6 bases). The germline V gene encodes CDR1 SQVTM and CDR2 ANQGSEA. CDR3 length equals 13 residues. CDR3: CFYGPPGEGGYTF. The CDR3 region has the DNA TGCTTTTACGGCCCACCAGGGGAGGGTGGCTACACCTTC.

J is TRBJ2-7 and V is TRBV29-1, with a weak D call TRBD1 (5 bases). Germline lookup yields CDR1 SQVTM and CDR2 ANQGSEA. V was pared by 3 bases and J by 0 bases, with 15 bases between. There are 15 residues in the CDR3. This chain's CDR3 is CSVEVSGYTSYEQYF. The CDR3 DNA reads as TGCAGCGTTGAGGTTTCAGGGTACACCTCCTACGAGCAGTACTTC.